This T cell receptor (beta chain) came from a study of T-cell memory formation after mild COVID-19 (dated by TCRdb to the early 2020s). The study in broad terms: Most TCR sequence clusters were specific to one of the two donors. The cohort comprised two young, previously healthy adult volunteers, one female and one male. Longitudinal TCRalpha and TCRbeta repertoire sequencing tracked T-cell clones expanding and contracting after mild COVID-19 in two donors.

This clonotype was observed a handful of times. Its binding antigen is unknown. Qualities for individual bases were not recorded, and no much larger clone is one base off. The study at large found these results: SARS-CoV-2 specificity of the second-wave clones peaking on day 37 was not confirmed. From day 15 to 85, contracting clones showed balanced CD4/CD8 phenotypes, whereas a second wave of clones that expanded from day 15 to 37 leaned towards CD4+. Only a couple of mild cases were covered by the study, and larger cohorts that include severe cases with pre-infection samples were considered necessary. Contracting CD4+ clones were located mainly in the CM and EM memory subsets, whereas CD8+ clones were found to be enriched in EMRA. Some responding clones were detected in pre-infection memory, which suggested that pre-existing cross-reactive memory T cells had joined the SARS-CoV-2 response.

The run used an Illumina NovaSeq 6000. cDNA libraries for TCRalpha and TCRbeta were prepared by 5'RACE using constant-segment primers, with sample barcodes and unique molecular identifiers added. RNA was extracted from every sample with Trizol reagent. Libraries were amplified in two PCR steps, with a second sample barcode and Illumina TruSeq adapters added in the second step. The libraries were sequenced on an Illumina NovaSeq using 2 x 150 bp paired-end reads. The original methods were these. Demultiplexing of reads and collapsing into UMI-guided consensus sequences were performed with migec v1.2.7. Using mixcr v2.1.11, UMI consensuses were aligned to TRA and TRB V and J templates and then assembled into clonotypes. A clonotype was counted as expanded or contracted only when both edgeR and NoisET called the clonotype significant, with the noise models trained on biological replicates. For edgeR calls, a false discovery rate-adjusted p below 0.01 and a log2 fold-change threshold of 1 were applied. As an exploratory analysis of dynamics, PCA with hierarchical clustering was applied to max-normalized trajectories of the 1000 most abundant clonotypes. Separately sequenced CD4+ and CD8+ repertoires were used to assign a CD4 or CD8 phenotype to each responding clone. The public sequencing data were trimmed at Q25 with fastp and processed into clonotypes with MiXCR by TCRdb, which kept only in-frame beta chains. Each entry merges the rows of one CDR3 protein and shows their most common DNA and genes. V and J calls and clone size were set by TCRdb, not the authors. Recorded for this sample are some 180,000 distinct CDR3 sequences; approximately 13% of them occurred a single time. About 3.6% of the sample goes to the ten largest clones.

Counted from cysteine to phenylalanine, this CDR3 has 13 amino acids. The kept DNA is CDR3 alone, 39 bases in frame from the first base. Reading the germline V gene (reference sequence) gives CDR1 LNHDA and CDR2 SQIVND. V is cut by 4 bases and J by 9 bases, and the space between the germline ends is 13 bases. Ficoll-Paque density gradient centrifugation was used to isolate PBMCs. The origin of this receptor is a man between 18 and 35 years old who had mild COVID-19 (a few samples of this study predate the infection). The sample titles of this study are shuffled in the database, so cell type and time point are left out; the donor was told from shared clones. This chain joins TRBV19 to TRBJ1-5, with the D gene too uncertain to name. What was sequenced was PBMCs or a T cell subset sorted from them (not recorded which). The nucleotide sequence is TGTGCCAGTAGTAACGGACCGGAGCGGCCCCAGCATTTT. This codes for CASSNGPERPQHF.